This T cell receptor (beta chain) emerged from a study of T-cell reconstitution after alpha-beta-depleted transplantation in children. Preparation of the TCRbeta library used unique molecular identifiers. TCRdb reprocessed the PCR reads via MiXCR and lists one record per CDR3 protein. This sample has around 700,000 distinct CDR3 sequences, with 13% found just once. This clonotype was observed at least ten times. The CDR3 totals 13 residues. The ends were cut back, 0 bases at V and 7 bases at J, with 8 bases in the middle. The germline V gene encodes CDR1 SGHRS and CDR2 YFSETQ. This receptor was identified in a girl aged 2 to 9 with congenital amegakaryocytic thrombocytopenia, due to receive a stem cell transplant. The chain recombines TRBV5-1 with TRBJ2-1; D gene uncertain. Sequences were derived from PBMCs, sampled before TCRalphabeta/CD19-depleted stem cell transplant. CDR3 loop: CASSLGLDNEQFF. The CDR3 region has the DNA TGCGCCAGCAGCTTGGGACTGGATAATGAGCAGTTCTTC.